This entry features one TCR beta chain sequence. This clone came up once. Its antigen has not been determined. It has no much larger one-base neighbor in the sample; base qualities were not kept. The immunoSEQ assay, a bias-controlled multiplex PCR using V- and J-specific primers, was used to amplify TCR beta CDR3 regions from genomic DNA. A second PCR step added a proprietary barcode and Illumina adapter sequences to the CDR3 amplicons. An Illumina MiSeq instrument was used for sequencing of the CDR3 libraries. As for how the authors treated the data: Export and quality control were handled in immunoSEQ Analyzer 3.0, while downstream analyses relied on R Bioconductor and Immunarch. Repertoire metrics were calculated using only productive rearrangements within the normalized downsampled data set. Pathologically expanded clonotypes were defined as those larger than 5 templates in the normalized cohort. Repertoire diversity was measured with the Inverse Simpson Index. CMV-specificity analyses were carried out on the non-normalized data set to capture all clonotypes. The clones in this table, taken by TCRdb from immuneACCESS, are in-frame only. Not every clone is retained; where verified, under half of the shortfall comes from an unresolved V gene, and the cause of the rest is unknown. That table gives V, J and clone size, and the DNA gave D and trimming. The sample table contains more than 9,500 clones; only one count was recorded for 80% to 90% of them. Roughly 3.9% of the sample lies in the top ten.

The CDR3 measures 17 amino acids from cysteine to phenylalanine. Only the CDR3 portion is preserved as DNA: 51 bases, with reading frame beginning at the first base. Based on the germline V gene (reference sequence), the CDR1 and CDR2 sequences are SEHNR and FQNEAQ. V is cut by 1 base and J by 7 bases, and the space between the germline ends is 19 bases. The source of the sample is a study of T cell clonotyping in hematopoietic cell transplantation (dated by TCRdb to the early 2020s). Regarding the study in general: A total of more than 130 blood samples were collected in the study from 35 to 45 consecutive transplant recipients and their related donors. Patient recruitment ran from 2015 to early 2017, and follow-up continued until late 2020 or death.

Study-wide findings and limitations: Inverse Simpson Index values from donors and from recipients before transplant predicted broader TCR repertoire diversity after transplant. After transplant, TCR diversity in recipients dropped, and pathologically expanded clonotypes climbed progressively between day 30 and day 180. The sample size was limited, and because cells were not sorted, the contributions of CD4 and CD8 repertoires could not be separated. Overlap with donor repertoires was found for only a small fraction of recipient repertoires, with over 95% found to appear de novo at the given depth.

For TCR beta sequencing, blood samples came from the related transplant donors. Using Nuclei Lysis Solution, genomic DNA was extracted from unfractionated peripheral blood mononuclear cells that were either fresh or cryopreserved. Source material: peripheral blood mononuclear cells. This sequence originates from a human donor who either received an allogeneic hematopoietic cell transplant for a myeloid malignancy or was a related donor (not recorded which). Some clones in this sample may be carry-over from other donors' samples. This receptor chain uses TRBV7-9 and TRBJ2-2; the D gene remains uncertain. The CDR3 protein is CASSLGAGPLLGGELFF. The DNA reads TGTGCCAGCAGCTTAGGGGCAGGTCCCCTACTGGGCGGGGAGCTGTTTTTT.